A single sample is the source of the 8 T cell receptor beta chains below, sequenced in a study of cytomegalovirus exposure and HLA in healthy donors. The PCR used 60 Vbeta and 13 Jbeta primers. Clones were read by immunoSEQ multiplex PCR, and TCRdb kept only the in-frame ones, dropping some. This table holds 75,000 to 95,000 clones. Source material: PBMCs. The receptors were gathered from a woman aged 55-70 years in good health and CMV-seronegative.

The chain links TRBV27 to TRBJ2-7; 10 bases agree with TRBD2. Unmatched junction bases numbered 7, after V lost 5 bases and J lost 3 bases. The CDR3 length is 15 residues. Germline V gene sequence: CDR1 MNHEY, CDR2 SMNVEV (reference sequence). CDR3: CASSTLAGWDYEQYF. Here the CDR3 DNA reads TGTGCCAGCAGTACACTAGCGGGATGGGACTACGAGCAGTACTTC.

The rearrangement uses TRBV5-4 and TRBJ1-5, with D possibly being TRBD1 (5 bases). V lost 0 bases and J 0 bases, leaving 7 bases between the germline ends. There are 15 residues in the CDR3. Germline V gene sequence: CDR1 SGHNT, CDR2 YYREEE (reference sequence). The CDR3: CASSLEGDSNQPQHF. CDR3 coding DNA: TGTGCCAGCAGCTTGGAAGGGGATAGCAATCAGCCCCAGCATTTT.

This chain links TRBV9 with TRBJ2-1; TRBD2 matches at 13 bases. There are 17 residues in the CDR3. With 1 base clipped from V and 6 bases from J, the junction kept 7 bases outside the gene matches. Germline assignment: CDR1 SGDLS and CDR2 YYNGEE. CDR3 nucleotide sequence: TGTGCCAGCAGCGTAAGGACTAGCGGGAGTACTTCCAATGAGCAGTTCTTC. Its protein product is CASSVRTSGSTSNEQFF.

The V and J genes are TRBV2 and TRBJ2-7; 10 nucleotides match TRBD1. The CDR3 extends over 14 amino acids. CDR1 and CDR2 from the germline V gene are SNHLY and FYNNEI. V shed 5 bases, J shed 6 bases, and the junction held 7 bases outside the gene matches. CDR3 nucleotides: TGTGCCAGCAGTCCGGGACAGGGGTATACCGAGCAGTACTTC. Translated: CASSPGQGYTEQYF.

The gene calls are TRBV7-8 and TRBJ2-2, with 14 bases lining up with TRBD2. The germline CDR1 and CDR2 sequences are SGHVS and FQNEAQ. This CDR3 spans 18 amino acids. V dropped 3 bases and J dropped 4; count of bases not matched to a gene: 7. The CDR3 bases are TGTGCCAGCAGCTTGGCCGTAGGACTAGCGGGAGGCACCGGGGAGCTGTTTTTT. It encodes CASSLAVGLAGGTGELFF.

The rearrangement links TRBV19 to TRBJ2-4, with 9 bases that match TRBD1. This CDR3 spans 17 amino acids. Germline-derived CDR1 and CDR2 are LNHDA and SQIVND (reference sequence). J was trimmed by 7 bases and V by 5 bases; bases with no gene match: 15. CDR3 sequence: CASSQMSRTGDWNIQYF. DNA for the CDR3: TGTGCCAGTAGTCAAATGAGTCGGACAGGGGATTGGAACATTCAGTACTTC.

The gene calls are TRBV28 and TRBJ1-6; TRBD1 might be the D (6 bases). From germline, CDR1 is MDHEN and CDR2 SYDVKM. There are 15 residues in the CDR3. V was shortened by 3 bases and J by 14 bases, with 20 bases between the two germline ends. CDR3 region: CASSLGGAAGGALHF. For the CDR3, the DNA is TGTGCCAGCAGTTTGGGGGGGGCGGCAGGAGGGGCCCTCCACTTT.

The J gene is TRBJ2-5, the V gene TRBV10-3; 10 bases are a match to TRBD1. Matching the DNA end better, TRBJ2-7 makes the J call doubtful. The CDR3 totals 15 residues. Germline CDR1 reads ENHRY; CDR2 reads SYGVKD. The CDR3 here is CAIRPGDRGSYEQYF. The CDR3 DNA is TGTGCCATCAGACCAGGGGACAGGGGCTCCTACGAGCAGTACTTC.